Below are 7 T cell receptor beta chains sequenced from a single sample in a study of T-cell memory formation after mild COVID-19. MiXCR was run by TCRdb on the 5' RACE reads, yielding one entry per CDR3 protein. The sample holds roughly 120,000 distinct CDR3 sequences, 16% seen once. The sequencing input was PBMCs or a T cell subset sorted from them (not recorded which). Every receptor here comes from an adult woman who had mild COVID-19 (a few samples of this study predate the infection). Cell type and time point are not known.

The sample holds many counts of this clonotype. The chain links TRBV7-8 to TRBJ2-2; tentative D call: TRBD2 (5 bases). Per the germline V gene, CDR1 is SGHVS and CDR2 is FQNEAQ. This CDR3 comprises 14 residues. The V and J ends lost 5 bases and 7 bases respectively, with 14 bases between them. This chain's CDR3 is CASSESGEHGELFF. CDR3 nucleotides: TGTGCCAGCAGCGAGTCCGGGGAACACGGGGAGCTGTTTTTT.

Concerning this clonotype itself: An end of the junction does not agree with germline; a read error may underlie this. The genes are TRBV12-3 or TRBV12-4 and TRBJ2-2; D ambiguous. This CDR3 is 12 amino acids long. CDR3 protein: CASTDFTEELFF. The CDR3 nucleotides read TGTGCCAGCACCGACTTCACCGAGGAGCTGTTTTTT.

The chain recombines TRBV20-1 with TRBJ1-2; D is unresolved. V was shortened by 1 base and J by 7 bases, with 13 bases between the two germline ends. The CDR3 totals 13 residues. CDR1 is DFQATT, CDR2 SNEGSKA, per germline (reference sequence). CDR3 residues: CSARGPGKLGYTF. The CDR3, as DNA: TGCAGTGCTAGAGGACCGGGTAAACTTGGCTACACCTTC.

This clonotype was seen only a few times. This chain joins TRBV3-1 and TRBJ2-1; a possible D gene is TRBD2 (5 bases). V was cut by 1 base and J by 6 bases, with 13 bases left in between. The germline V gene encodes CDR1 LGHDT and CDR2 YNNKEL (reference sequence). The CDR3 is made up of 15 amino acids. The CDR3 reads CASSQAESGFNEQFF. In DNA, the CDR3 is TGTGCCAGCAGCCAAGCGGAGTCGGGGTTCAATGAGCAGTTCTTC.

This clonotype was seen only a few times. The gene calls are TRBV20-1 and TRBJ2-7, with TRBD1 matching over 7 bases. The V segment lost 0 bases and the J segment 0 bases; nucleotides outside the gene matches: 5. Germline CDR1 is DFQATT and CDR2 is SNEGSKA (reference sequence). The length of the CDR3 is 15 residues. Here the CDR3 DNA reads TGCAGTGCTAGAGATGGACAGGCCCGCTCCTACGAGCAGTACTTC. Protein: CSARDGQARSYEQYF.

The chain links TRBV6-5 to TRBJ2-7; TRBD1 is a possible D gene (7 bases). The CDR3 contains 16 residues. Germline values: CDR1 MNHEY, CDR2 SVGAGI. With 7 bases removed from V and 3 bases from J, the gap between germline ends came to 22 bases. CDR3 protein: CASISSGAGGIYEQYF. The CDR3 region has the DNA TGTGCCAGCATATCGTCGGGGGCAGGGGGGATCTACGAGCAGTACTTC.

This clonotype was observed a few times. The chain has TRBV20-1 and TRBJ2-7, with 10 bases that match TRBD2. Germline V lookup: CDR1 DFQATT, CDR2 SNEGSKA (reference sequence). Germline trimming cut 6 bases from V and 4 bases from J; bases unmatched to any gene: 9. The CDR3 loop spans 14 amino acids. CDR3 coding DNA: TGCAGTGCCCGAACCGGGACTAGCGTTTACGAGCAGTACTTC. This sequence encodes CSARTGTSVYEQYF.